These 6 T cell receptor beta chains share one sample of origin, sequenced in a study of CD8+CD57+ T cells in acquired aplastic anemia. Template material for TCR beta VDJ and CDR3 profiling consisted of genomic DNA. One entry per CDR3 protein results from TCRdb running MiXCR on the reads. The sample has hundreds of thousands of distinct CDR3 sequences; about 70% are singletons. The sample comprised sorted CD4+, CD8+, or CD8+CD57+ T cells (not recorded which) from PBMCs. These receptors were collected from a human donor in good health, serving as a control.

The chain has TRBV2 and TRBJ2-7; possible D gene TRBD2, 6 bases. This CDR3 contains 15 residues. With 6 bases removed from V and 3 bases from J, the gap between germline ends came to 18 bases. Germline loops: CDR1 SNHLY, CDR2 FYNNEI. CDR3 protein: CASSLEVGTVYEQYF. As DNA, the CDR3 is TGTGCCAGCAGCTTAGAAGTCGGGACTGTCTACGAGCAGTACTTC.

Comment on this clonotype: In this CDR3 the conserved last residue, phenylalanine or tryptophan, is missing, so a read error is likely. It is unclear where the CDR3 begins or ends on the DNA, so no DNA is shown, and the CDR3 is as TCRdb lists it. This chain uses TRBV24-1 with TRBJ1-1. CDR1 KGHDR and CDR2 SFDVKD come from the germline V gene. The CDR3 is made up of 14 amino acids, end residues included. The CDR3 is CATSDTTESTQPFC.

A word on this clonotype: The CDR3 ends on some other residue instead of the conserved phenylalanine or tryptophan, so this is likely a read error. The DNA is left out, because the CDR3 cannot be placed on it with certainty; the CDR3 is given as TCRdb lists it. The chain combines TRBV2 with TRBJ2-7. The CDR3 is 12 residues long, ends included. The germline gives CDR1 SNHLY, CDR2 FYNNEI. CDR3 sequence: CASSRGPSAQPL.

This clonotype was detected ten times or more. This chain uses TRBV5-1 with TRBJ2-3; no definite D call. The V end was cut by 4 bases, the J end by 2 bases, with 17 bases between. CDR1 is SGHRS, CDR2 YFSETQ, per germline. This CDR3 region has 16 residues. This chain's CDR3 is CASSIYYVRATDTQYF. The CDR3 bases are TGCGCCAGCAGCATATACTACGTTAGGGCCACAGATACGCAGTATTTT.

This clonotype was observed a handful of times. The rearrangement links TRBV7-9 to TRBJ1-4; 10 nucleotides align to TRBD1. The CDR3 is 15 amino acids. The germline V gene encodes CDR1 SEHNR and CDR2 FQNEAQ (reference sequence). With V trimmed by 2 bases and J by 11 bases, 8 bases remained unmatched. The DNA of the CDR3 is TGTGCCAGCAGCTTAATTGGACAGGGGGAAGGGAAACTGTTTTTT. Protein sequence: CASSLIGQGEGKLFF.

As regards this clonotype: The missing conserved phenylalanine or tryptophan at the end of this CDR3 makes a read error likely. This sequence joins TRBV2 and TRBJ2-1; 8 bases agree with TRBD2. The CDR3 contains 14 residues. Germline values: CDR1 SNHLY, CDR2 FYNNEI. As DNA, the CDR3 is TGCGCCAGCAGTGGGAGCGGGGGTCACAATGAGCAGTTCGTC. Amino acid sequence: CASSGSGGHNEQFV.